A single sample gave rise to the 28 T cell receptor beta chains below, sequenced in a study of lymphopenia after photon versus proton radiotherapy. The method was immunoSEQ multiplex PCR; TCRdb's version includes in-frame clones alone and lacks a portion of them. There are 150,000 to 200,000 clones in the sample; around 85% occur only once, and about 4.4% lies in the top ten. Sample: peripheral blood, taken from a patient treated with photon-based radiotherapy. Receptor source: a man aged 50 to 59 with gastric cancer.

The V and J genes are TRBV6-5 and TRBJ2-3; unclear D gene. The CDR3 has 11 amino acids. Germline CDR1 and CDR2: MNHEY and SVGAGI. Trimming left V 5 bases short and J 7 bases short, with 7 bases between. The CDR3 region is CASSTPNTQYF. CDR3 DNA: TGTGCCAGCAGTACCCCAAATACGCAGTATTTT.

The chain is built from TRBV7-6 and TRBJ2-1, with 9 bases matching TRBD2. Trimming cost V 5 bases and J 2 bases; bases outside gene matches: 7. This CDR3 comprises 16 residues. The germline gives CDR1 SGHVS, CDR2 FNYEAQ. The CDR3 DNA reads as TGTGCCAGCAGCGTGATAGCGGGAGAAGCCTACAATGAGCAGTTCTTC. Its protein is CASSVIAGEAYNEQFF.

This clone has only one observation. The CDR3 DNA reads as TGTGCCAGCAGTTTATCGGGAGGGGGCGCGATGAATGAGCAGTTCTTC. Translating gives CASSLSGGGAMNEQFF. The V call is TRBV28, the J call TRBJ2-1, with a tentative D call TRBD2 (8 bases). V gave up 1 base and J gave up 7 bases, with 17 bases separating them. The CDR3 is 16 amino acids. Germline loops: CDR1 MDHEN, CDR2 SYDVKM.

Here the CDR3 DNA reads TGTGCCAGCACCCCTTCCAGGGGGGTAACCACTGAAGCTTTCTTT. Its protein product is CASTPSRGVTTEAFF. The V and J genes are TRBV2 and TRBJ1-1; TRBD1 matches at 7 bases. V dropped 7 bases and J dropped 4; count of bases not matched to a gene: 12. The CDR3 contains 15 residues. Per the germline V gene, CDR1 is SNHLY and CDR2 is FYNNEI.

The rearrangement links TRBV21-1 to TRBJ2-7; no check of the table's D call, TRBD1, against the DNA was made. TRBV21-1 has pseudogene status. This CDR3 region has 17 residues. The CDR3 sequence is CARSGGSRGELRREQYF. DNA of the CDR3: TGTGCCAGAAGCGGGGGTTCCAGGGGGGAACTCCGTAGAGAGCAGTACTTC.

The rearrangement links TRBV5-6 to TRBJ2-1; D may be TRBD2 (5 bases). CDR3 length: 13 amino acids. V lost 3 bases and J lost 7, with 11 bases in between. Germline values: CDR1 SGHDT, CDR2 YYEEEE. The CDR3 protein is CASSWNGGNEQFF. CDR3 nucleotides: TGTGCCAGCAGCTGGAACGGAGGAAATGAGCAGTTCTTC. Using reference TRBV5-6 and TRBJ2-1 for the parts outside the CDR3, the full variable domain is DAGVTQSPTHLIKTRGQQVTLRCSPKSGHDTVSWYQQALGQGPQFIFQYYEEEERQRGNFPDRFSGHQFPNYSSELNVNALLLGDSALYLCASSWNGGNEQFFGPGTRLTVL.

This chain joins TRBV11-2 and TRBJ2-2; weak D call: TRBD1 (6 bases). Per the germline V gene, CDR1 is SGHAT and CDR2 is FQNNGV. The CDR3 length is 16 residues. Trimming shortened V by 4 bases and J by 4 bases, and 16 bases separated the two germline ends. The CDR3 coding sequence is TGTGCCAGCAGCTCCAGGCCCAGGGGCCTCACCGGGGAGCTGTTTTTT. The encoded protein is CASSSRPRGLTGELFF.

The genes are TRBV7-2 and TRBJ1-4, with 10 positions matching TRBD1. This CDR3 contains 14 residues. The J segment lost 6 bases and the V segment lost 6 bases, leaving 4 bases of the junction unmatched. Germline lookup yields CDR1 SGHTA and CDR2 FQGNSA. The CDR3 loop reads CASSPDRGHEKLFF. CDR3 DNA: TGTGCCAGCAGTCCAGACAGGGGGCATGAAAAACTGTTTTTT.

The J gene is TRBJ2-2, the V gene TRBV27; D gene ambiguous. The CDR3 runs to 13 residues. Germline assignment: CDR1 MNHEY and CDR2 SMNVEV (reference sequence). Trimming took 1 base from V and 5 from J, leaving 5 bases between them. The CDR3 here is CASSLYSTGELFF. The CDR3 coding sequence is TGTGCCAGCAGTTTATATTCGACCGGGGAGCTGTTTTTT.

The rearrangement uses TRBV28 and TRBJ1-2; D might be TRBD1 (5 bases). This CDR3 has 14 amino acids. V was trimmed by 8 bases and J by 1 base, leaving 14 bases between them. Germline CDR1 reads MDHEN; CDR2 reads SYDVKM. CDR3 in DNA: TGTGCCAGCCCACCTGACAGCAGTAACTATGGCTACACCTTC. Its translation: CASPPDSSNYGYTF.

The genes are TRBV4-1 and TRBJ2-7, with TRBD1 identical over 7 bases. After removal of 4 bases from V and 3 bases from J, the junction contained 6 bases not matched to a gene. Germline V gene lookup returns CDR1 MGHRA and CDR2 YSYEKL. The CDR3 length is 14 residues. The CDR3 DNA sequence: TGCGCCAGCAGCCCACCGGGACAGAGCTACGAGCAGTACTTC. Translation gives CASSPPGQSYEQYF.

The genes are TRBV7-2 and TRBJ1-1; 9 positions match TRBD1. The CDR3 is 15 residues long. V lost 5 bases, J lost 5 bases, and 9 bases stayed unmatched. From germline, CDR1 is SGHTA and CDR2 FQGNSA. CDR3 nucleotides: TGTGCCAGCAGCACCTCCGGGACAGGGCCAACTGAAGCTTTCTTT. This translates into CASSTSGTGPTEAFF. Variable domain in full (rest from reference TRBV7-2 and TRBJ1-1): GAGVSQSPSNKVTEKGKDVELRCDPISGHTALYWYRQSLGQGLEFLIYFQGNSAPDKSGLPSDRFSAERTGGSVSTLTIQRTQQEDSAVYLCASSTSGTGPTEAFFGQGTRLTVV.

The genes are TRBV9 and TRBJ1-1, with D unresolved. This CDR3 contains 13 residues. Germline-derived CDR1 and CDR2 are SGDLS and YYNGEE. Trimming took 0 bases from V and 0 from J, leaving 3 bases between them. Here the CDR3 reads CASSVEMNTEAFF. DNA of the CDR3: TGTGCCAGCAGCGTAGAAATGAACACTGAAGCTTTCTTT.

V usage is TRBV18 and J usage is TRBJ2-5, with no clear D. Germline V CDR1 and CDR2: KGHSH, LQKENI. V was pared by 3 bases and J by 4 bases, with 9 bases between. CDR3 length: 13 amino acids. CDR3 in amino acids: CASSPGLRETQYF. The CDR3 bases are TGTGCCAGCTCACCCGGGCTACGAGAGACCCAGTACTTC.

The chain uses TRBV10-3 and TRBJ2-5; 7 bases line up with TRBD2. This CDR3 spans 14 amino acids. The V gene's germline CDR1 is ENHRY and CDR2 SYGVKD. Losses at the gene ends were 4 bases for V and 2 bases for J; bases not matched to a gene: 4. The CDR3 DNA reads as TGTGCCATCAGTGTGACTAGCTTACAAGAGACCCAGTACTTC. This sequence encodes CAISVTSLQETQYF.

The chain uses TRBV14 and TRBJ2-3; weak D call: TRBD1 (5 bases). Germline V lookup: CDR1 SGHDN, CDR2 FVKESK. Trimming cost V 3 bases and J 10 bases, with 14 bases left between them. The CDR3 extends over 13 amino acids. CDR3 residues: CASSHNRLEAQYF. The CDR3 region has the DNA TGTGCCAGCAGCCATAACAGGTTAGAGGCGCAGTATTTT. Variable domain in full (rest from reference TRBV14 and TRBJ2-3): EAGVTQFPSHSVIEKGQTVTLRCDPISGHDNLYWYRRVMGKEIKFLLHFVKESKQDESGMPNNRFLAERTGGTYSTLKVQPAELEDSGVYFCASSHNRLEAQYFGPGTRLTVL.

This clone occurred once. The chain carries TRBV11-2 and TRBJ2-1; TRBD2 matches at 14 bases. The CDR3 is 16 residues long. Germline lookup yields CDR1 SGHAT and CDR2 FQNNGV. Trimming took 2 bases from V and 9 from J; bases not matched to a gene: 6. The CDR3 is CASSLPRLAGGPEQFF. CDR3 nucleotide sequence: TGTGCCAGCAGCTTACCTAGACTAGCGGGAGGGCCTGAGCAGTTCTTC.

The chain employs TRBV19 and TRBJ2-3; 10 bases match TRBD2. From germline, CDR1 is LNHDA and CDR2 SQIVND (reference sequence). V trimming: 7 bases; J trimming: 0 bases; junction bases outside the gene matches: 7. The CDR3 loop spans 16 amino acids. CDR3 residues: CASTSGRAGSTDTQYF. Here the CDR3 DNA reads TGTGCCAGTACGAGCGGGAGGGCGGGAAGCACAGATACGCAGTATTTT.

The rearrangement uses TRBV10-3 and TRBJ2-1; D remains unclear. Germline V gives CDR1 ENHRY, CDR2 SYGVKD. This CDR3 comprises 13 residues. Trimming took off 0 bases at V and 7 bases at J, with 7 bases between the two ends. CDR3 protein: CAISESRENEQFF. CDR3 sequence (DNA): TGTGCCATCAGTGAGTCCCGTGAAAATGAGCAGTTCTTC.

The rearrangement joins TRBV7-9 to TRBJ2-1, with no clear D. The ends were cut back, 1 base at V and 8 bases at J, with 15 bases in the middle. CDR1 is SEHNR, CDR2 FQNEAQ, per germline (reference sequence). This CDR3 spans 15 amino acids. CDR3 in DNA: TGTGCCAGCAGCTTAGATGGCCTCCCTGGGGATGAGCAGTTCTTC. Translation: CASSLDGLPGDEQFF.

This clone occurred a few times. This chain uses TRBV10-3 with TRBJ1-3; possibly TRBD1 for D (5 bases). CDR1 ENHRY and CDR2 SYGVKD come from the germline V gene. The germline V and J ends were trimmed by 3 bases and 4 bases, with 13 bases remaining between them. The CDR3 is 15 amino acids. The CDR3 sequence: CAISEFGGSGNTIYF. DNA for the CDR3: TGTGCCATCAGTGAATTCGGGGGTTCCGGAAACACCATATATTTT.

The V call is TRBV28, the J call TRBJ2-7, with D unresolved. Trimming cost V 2 bases and J 5 bases, with 4 bases left between them. This CDR3 has 11 residues. Germline V lookup: CDR1 MDHEN, CDR2 SYDVKM. The CDR3 bases are TGTGCCAGCAGTTTAATTCACGAGCAGTACTTC. Translation gives CASSLIHEQYF.

The chain joins TRBV7-9 to TRBJ2-2; 8 bases are shared with TRBD2. Germline CDR1 reads SEHNR; CDR2 reads FQNEAQ (reference sequence). Germline trimming cut 5 bases from V and 2 bases from J; bases unmatched to any gene: 16. This CDR3 is built from 19 residues. In nucleotides, the CDR3 is TGTGCCAGCAGCCCCGGGGGTGGTAGCGGGGCTTCCAACACCGGGGAGCTGTTTTTT. This gives the protein CASSPGGGSGASNTGELFF.

This chain joins TRBV7-9 and TRBJ1-1, with D possibly TRBD1 on 6 matching bases. V was shortened by 5 bases and J by 2 bases, with 12 bases between the two germline ends. The germline V gene has CDR1 SEHNR and CDR2 FQNEAQ (reference sequence). The CDR3 sequence is 14 residues long. CDR3 sequence reads: CASSQDSPNTEAFF. CDR3 DNA sequence: TGTGCCAGCAGCCAGGACAGCCCTAACACTGAAGCTTTCTTT.

This chain uses TRBV2 with TRBJ2-7, with TRBD2 matching over 11 bases. The germline CDR1 and CDR2 sequences are SNHLY and FYNNEI. The CDR3 extends over 15 amino acids. The V and J ends lost 5 bases and 3 bases, in that order; junction bases with no gene match: 6. CDR3 region: CASSSGTSGIYEQYF. The CDR3 nucleotides are TGTGCCAGCAGTTCCGGGACTAGCGGAATCTACGAGCAGTACTTC. Using reference TRBV2 and TRBJ2-7 for the parts outside the CDR3, the full variable domain is EPEVTQTPSHQVTQMGQEVILRCVPISNHLYFYWYRQILGQKVEFLVSFYNNEISEKSEIFDDQFSVERPDGSNFTLKIRSTKLEDSAMYFCASSSGTSGIYEQYFGPGTRLTVT.

The chain combines TRBV7-9 with TRBJ2-3, with 7 bases identical to TRBD2. The CDR3 length is 15 residues. Germline values: CDR1 SEHNR, CDR2 FQNEAQ (reference sequence). The V gene end was trimmed by 7 bases and the J gene end by 1 base; junction bases not matched to a gene: 8. CDR3 DNA: TGTGCCAGCATCGGGGGGACGCAGCGCACAGATACGCAGTATTTT. Protein product: CASIGGTQRTDTQYF.

The chain joins TRBV5-1 to TRBJ2-7; D uncertain. This CDR3 spans 14 amino acids. Germline assignment: CDR1 SGHRS and CDR2 YFSETQ. Trimming cost V 2 bases and J 3 bases, with 12 bases left between them. CDR3 nucleotide sequence: TGCGCCAGCAGCTTAGCACAGCAGAGCTACGAGCAGTACTTC. The encoded protein is CASSLAQQSYEQYF.

V usage is TRBV7-2 and J usage is TRBJ2-7; maybe TRBD2 (5 bases). V lost 5 bases to trimming and J lost 0 bases, with 11 bases between them. Per germline, CDR1 SGHTA and CDR2 FQGNSA. The CDR3 is 14 amino acids. The CDR3 bases are TGTGCCAGCAGCCCCCCCGGACTCTCCTACGAGCAGTACTTC. Translated, it gives CASSPPGLSYEQYF.